The next 8 T cell receptor beta chains were all read from a single sample in a study of T cells in localized non-small cell lung cancer. TCRdb keeps only in-frame clones here, not all; method: immunoSEQ multiplex PCR. The sample includes around 130,000 clones, more than 70% seen only once; the top ten take around 1.5%. This sample comprised peripheral blood, obtained before any cancer treatment. The receptors were gathered from a female donor over 55 with stage I lung adenocarcinoma.

V usage is TRBV7-3 and J usage is TRBJ2-2; D possibly corresponds to TRBD1 (6 bases). Trimming pared 3 bases from V and 7 bases from J, leaving 9 bases between. Germline V gene data show CDR1 as SGHTA and CDR2 as FQGTGA. The CDR3 is 13 amino acids. The CDR3 nucleotides are TGTGCCAGCAGCTTGGCAGGGGACGGGGAGCTGTTTTTT. This codes for CASSLAGDGELFF.

The CDR3 bases are TGTGCCAGCAGCCCCCGGGGGTGGCAAGGGGGTATCGGGGAGCTGTTTTTT. It encodes CASSPRGWQGGIGELFF. This chain links TRBV7-6 with TRBJ2-2, with D possibly being TRBD1 or TRBD2 (6 bases each). The CDR3 contains 17 residues. Germline CDR1 reads SGHVS; CDR2 reads FNYEAQ. The germline V and J ends were trimmed by 5 bases and 7 bases, with 23 bases remaining between them.

This clone was seen more than once but under ten times. The chain joins TRBV2 to TRBJ2-7; 8 bases match TRBD2. Germline CDR1 reads SNHLY; CDR2 reads FYNNEI. This CDR3 region has 12 residues. Unmatched junction bases numbered 1, after V lost 4 bases and J lost 5 bases. CDR3 protein: CASSGTSHEQYF. The CDR3 DNA reads as TGTGCCAGCAGTGGGACTAGCCACGAGCAGTACTTC.

This chain joins TRBV19 and TRBJ2-7, with TRBD1 identical over 8 bases. Per germline, CDR1 LNHDA and CDR2 SQIVND (reference sequence). Trimming removed 3 bases from V and 0 bases from J; junction bases left unmatched: 4. This CDR3 contains 15 residues. Written as DNA, the CDR3 is TGTGCCAGTAGTATCGGGCAGGGGGCCTCCTACGAGCAGTACTTC. Translation gives CASSIGQGASYEQYF.

A single count supports this clone. V usage is TRBV6-1 and J usage is TRBJ2-1; TRBD2 matches at 8 bases. V was clipped by 6 bases and J by 4 bases; unmatched bases: 8. Germline V gene lookup returns CDR1 MNHNS and CDR2 SASEGT. The CDR3 loop spans 15 amino acids. In DNA form, the CDR3 reads TGTGCCAGCAGGGGTACTAGCGGCCAATACAATGAGCAGTTCTTC. It encodes CASRGTSGQYNEQFF.

The genes are TRBV19 and TRBJ2-3; 12 bases align to TRBD1. The germline CDR1 and CDR2 sequences are LNHDA and SQIVND (reference sequence). The CDR3 is made up of 16 amino acids. Trimming took 5 bases from V and 4 from J; bases not matched to a gene: 7. The CDR3, as DNA: TGTGCCAGTAGTGGGACAGGGGGCGCCTCGGCAGATACGCAGTATTTT. Translating gives CASSGTGGASADTQYF.

This chain links TRBV7-2 with TRBJ1-6, with unresolved D. Trimming took off 5 bases at V and 7 bases at J, with 9 bases between the two ends. CDR3 size: 13 residues. Germline V gives CDR1 SGHTA, CDR2 FQGNSA. The CDR3 DNA is TGTGCCAGCAGCGTGGGTTACAATTCACCCCTCCACTTT. Its translation: CASSVGYNSPLHF.

This rearrangement joins TRBV10-3 to TRBJ2-7, with TRBD1 matching 7 bases. Unmatched junction bases numbered 4, after V lost 0 bases and J lost 2 bases. Germline V gives CDR1 ENHRY, CDR2 SYGVKD. This CDR3 contains 15 residues. CDR3: CAISESGDSTYEQYF. The CDR3 bases are TGTGCCATCAGTGAGTCGGGGGACAGCACCTACGAGCAGTACTTC.